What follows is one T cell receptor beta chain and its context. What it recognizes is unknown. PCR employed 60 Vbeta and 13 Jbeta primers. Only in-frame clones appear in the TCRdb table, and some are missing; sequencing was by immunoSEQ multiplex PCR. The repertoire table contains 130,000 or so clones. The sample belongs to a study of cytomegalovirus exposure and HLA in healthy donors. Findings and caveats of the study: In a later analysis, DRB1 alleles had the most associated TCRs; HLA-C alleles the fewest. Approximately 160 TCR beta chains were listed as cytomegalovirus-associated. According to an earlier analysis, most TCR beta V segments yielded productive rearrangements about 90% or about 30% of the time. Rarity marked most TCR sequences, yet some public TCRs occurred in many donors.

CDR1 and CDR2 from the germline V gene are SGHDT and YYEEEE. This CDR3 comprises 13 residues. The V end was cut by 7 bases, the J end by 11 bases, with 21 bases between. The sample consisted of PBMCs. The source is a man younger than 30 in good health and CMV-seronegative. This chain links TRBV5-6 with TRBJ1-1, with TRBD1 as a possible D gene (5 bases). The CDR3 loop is CASFREGSLRAFF. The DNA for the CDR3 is TGTGCCAGCTTCAGGGAGGGTAGTCTACGCGCTTTCTTT. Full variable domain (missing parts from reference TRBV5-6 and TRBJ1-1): DAGVTQSPTHLIKTRGQQVTLRCSPKSGHDTVSWYQQALGQGPQFIFQYYEEEERQRGNFPDRFSGHQFPNYSSELNVNALLLGDSALYLCASFREGSLRAFFGQGTRLTVV.